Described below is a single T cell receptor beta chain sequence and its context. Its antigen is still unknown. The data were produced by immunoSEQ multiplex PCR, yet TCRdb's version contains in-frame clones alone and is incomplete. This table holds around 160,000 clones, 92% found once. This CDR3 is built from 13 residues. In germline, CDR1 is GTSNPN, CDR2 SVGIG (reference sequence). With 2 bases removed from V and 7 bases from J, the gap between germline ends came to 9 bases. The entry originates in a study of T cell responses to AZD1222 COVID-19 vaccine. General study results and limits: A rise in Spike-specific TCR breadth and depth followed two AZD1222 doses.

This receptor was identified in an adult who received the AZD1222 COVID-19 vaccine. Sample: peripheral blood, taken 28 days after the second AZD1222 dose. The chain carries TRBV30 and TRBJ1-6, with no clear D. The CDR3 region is CAWSRQANSPLHF. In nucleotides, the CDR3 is TGTGCCTGGAGTCGTCAGGCCAATTCACCCCTCCACTTT.